The subject of this entry is one T cell receptor beta chain. Antigen unknown. TCR beta libraries carry UMIs added by 5'RACE template switching. Each CDR3 protein gets one entry in TCRdb, which reprocessed the 5' RACE reads and gives no DNA. Seen in this sample are over 250,000 distinct CDR3 sequences; the ten most common clones hold roughly 4.2%. The entry originates in a study of T cells expressing NK-cell markers. Broader study findings: NKG2C+ dominant clonotypes from over 5 donors made up roughly 1.0-7.0% of CD8+ T cells. Several donors' CD3+CD56-NKG2C+ cells were dominated by the same clonotypes.

The CDR3 length is 13 residues. Looked up from germline, CDR1 is SQVTM and CDR2 is ANQGSEA. Sample: blood T cells: a sorted CD56 or NKG2C T cell subset, CD4+ or CD8+ T cells, or bulk PBMC T cells (not recorded which). This clonotype was sampled from a woman between 18 and 70 years old in good health. The chain has TRBV29-1 and TRBJ2-1; TCRdb's assignment of TRBD2 cannot be checked, as there is no DNA. The CDR3: CSVVPSGGNEQFF.